This entry lists 29 T cell receptor beta chains sequenced from one sample in a study of blood T cells in healthy people across ages. Combining a sample-barcoded 5' primer with a J-beta primer mix, a second PCR ran for 7 to 11 cycles. TCRdb ran MiXCR on the 5' RACE reads and lists one entry per CDR3 protein. The table has about 620,000 distinct CDR3 sequences, roughly half seen once. The sample taken for sequencing was blood. The receptors were gathered from a woman aged 80 or over in good health.

This chain links TRBV20-1 with TRBJ2-3; D unclear. The CDR3 is 12 residues long. V was shortened by 3 bases and J by 5 bases, with 9 bases between the two germline ends. CDR1 is DFQATT and CDR2 is SNEGSKA in the germline V gene (reference sequence). The CDR3 here is CSASWGKDTQYF. The CDR3 region has the DNA TGCAGTGCTAGTTGGGGTAAAGATACGCAGTATTTT.

The chain recombines TRBV25-1 with TRBJ2-7; D is possibly TRBD1 or TRBD2 (5 bases each). Germline assignment: CDR1 MGHDK and CDR2 SYGVNS. This CDR3 spans 14 amino acids. V was clipped by 3 bases and J by 2 bases, with 11 bases between them. CDR3 in amino acids: CASSDEGTTYEQYF. CDR3 DNA: TGTGCCAGCAGTGATGAGGGGACGACCTACGAGCAGTACTTC.

A few counts support this clonotype. The V and J genes are TRBV7-2 and TRBJ1-5; TRBD1 matches at 11 bases. V lost 3 bases and J lost 4; bases outside the gene matches: 2. Germline CDR1 SGHTA, CDR2 FQGNSA. The CDR3 contains 15 residues. The CDR3 loop reads CASSLRDRGNQPQHF. CDR3 nucleotide sequence: TGTGCCAGCAGCTTGAGGGACAGGGGGAATCAGCCCCAGCATTTT. The full variable domain, its missing parts supplied by reference TRBV7-2 and TRBJ1-5, is GAGVSQSPSNKVTEKGKDVELRCDPISGHTALYWYRQSLGQGLEFLIYFQGNSAPDKSGLPSDRFSAERTGGSVSTLTIQRTQQEDSAVYLCASSLRDRGNQPQHFGDGTRLSIL.

Points on this clonotype: Germline is not matched at one junction end, which may reflect a read error. The chain uses TRBV7-2 and TRBJ2-4, with 9 bases matching TRBD1. Germline-derived CDR1 and CDR2 are SGHTA and FQGNSA. This CDR3 region has 14 residues. CDR3 nucleotide sequence: TGTGTCAGCAGCCCCCGGACAGGGGAGTGGGTTCAGTACTTC. Amino acids: CVSSPRTGEWVQYF. Full variable domain (missing parts from reference TRBV7-2 and TRBJ2-4): GAGVSQSPSNKVTEKGKDVELRCDPISGHTALYWYRQSLGQGLEFLIYFQGNSAPDKSGLPSDRFSAERTGGSVSTLTIQRTQQEDSAVYLCVSSPRTGEWVQYFGAGTRLSVL.

The V and J genes are TRBV6-1 and TRBJ1-5; D remains ambiguous. This CDR3 has 14 amino acids. V was trimmed by 8 bases and J by 1 base, leaving 12 bases between them. Germline loops: CDR1 MNHNS, CDR2 SASEGT. CDR3 amino acids: CASEEGSSNQPQHF. Here the CDR3 DNA reads TGTGCCAGCGAAGAGGGATCAAGCAATCAGCCCCAGCATTTT.

A note on this clonotype: Here the CDR3 omits its conserved ending phenylalanine or tryptophan, so a read error is the likely source. V gene TRBV20-1 combines with J gene TRBJ2-7; TRBD1 agrees at 8 bases. J lost 10 bases, V lost 6 bases, and 8 bases had no gene match. CDR1 is DFQATT, CDR2 SNEGSKA, per germline (reference sequence). This CDR3 region has 11 residues. The CDR3: CSALRDRSQYS. For the CDR3, the DNA is TGCAGTGCACTCCGGGACAGGTCACAGTACTCC.

The rearrangement uses TRBV12-3 or TRBV12-4 and TRBJ2-3; D is possibly TRBD1 or TRBD2 (5 bases each). With 1 base removed from V and 2 bases from J, the gap between germline ends came to 13 bases. CDR3 length: 16 residues. CDR3 loop: CASSLVGRGPTDTQYF. In DNA form, the CDR3 reads TGTGCCAGCAGTTTAGTGGGACGGGGCCCCACAGATACGCAGTATTTT.

This clonotype was recorded many times. CDR3 protein: CASSLEGLRSYNEQFF. The CDR3, as DNA: TGTGCCAGCAGCTTAGAGGGTCTCCGCTCCTACAATGAGCAGTTCTTC. J is TRBJ2-1 and V is TRBV7-2; D is unclear. Trimming cost V 1 base and J 0 bases, with 10 bases left between them. The germline V gene encodes CDR1 SGHTA and CDR2 FQGNSA. The CDR3 runs 16 residues.

V is TRBV19 and J is TRBJ2-1; D is undetermined. This CDR3 comprises 13 residues. Germline lookup yields CDR1 LNHDA and CDR2 SQIVND (reference sequence). V gave up 1 base and J gave up 5 bases, with 6 bases separating them. The CDR3 protein is CASSIGNNNEQFF. CDR3 nucleotide sequence: TGTGCCAGTAGTATAGGCAACAACAATGAGCAGTTCTTC.

The chain recombines TRBV7-3 with TRBJ1-1; possibly TRBD1 for D (6 bases). The CDR3 is 13 residues long. Germline-derived CDR1 and CDR2 are SGHTA and FQGTGA. V was shortened by 5 bases and J by 1 base, with 8 bases between the two germline ends. This CDR3 reads CASSGGQNTEAFF. CDR3 sequence (DNA): TGTGCCAGCAGCGGGGGACAGAACACTGAAGCTTTCTTT.

This chain links TRBV20-1 with TRBJ2-1; possibly TRBD2 for D (6 bases). Germline CDR1 reads DFQATT; CDR2 reads SNEGSKA (reference sequence). The CDR3 runs to 15 residues. The V end was cut by 6 bases, the J end by 1 base, with 16 bases between. The CDR3 is CSAPPRGKSYNEQFF. The CDR3 nucleotides are TGCAGTGCCCCGCCTCGCGGGAAGTCCTACAATGAGCAGTTCTTC.

This rearrangement joins TRBV6-6 to TRBJ2-5; D may be TRBD1 (6 bases). CDR3 length: 15 amino acids. Germline V gives CDR1 MNHNY, CDR2 SVGAGI (reference sequence). Trimming took 6 bases from V and 3 from J, leaving 17 bases between them. The CDR3 DNA sequence: TGTGCCAGCAGCCATCCGGGACACCTAGAAGAGACCCAGTACTTC. The encoded protein is CASSHPGHLEETQYF.

This chain uses TRBV9 with TRBJ2-5, with 9 bases fitting TRBD2. The CDR3 runs 15 residues. Unmatched junction bases numbered 6, after V lost 3 bases and J lost 3 bases. Germline lookup yields CDR1 SGDLS and CDR2 YYNGEE. In DNA, the CDR3 is TGTGCCAGCAGCGCCCAAGCGGGGGGTAAAGAGACCCAGTACTTC. Encoded protein: CASSAQAGGKETQYF.

The CDR3 reads CASSGIRPEDIQYF. For the CDR3, the DNA is TGTGCCAGCAGCGGGATCCGGCCCGAAGACATTCAGTACTTC. This chain joins TRBV5-6 and TRBJ2-4; D is unclear. CDR1 and CDR2 (germline): SGHDT, YYEEEE. V dropped 4 bases and J dropped 8 bases, with 16 bases sitting between them. The CDR3 runs to 14 residues.

This chain links TRBV25-1 with TRBJ2-1, with TRBD2 as a possible D gene (5 bases). The CDR3 consists of 14 residues. Per germline, CDR1 MGHDK and CDR2 SYGVNS. V was shortened by 5 bases and J by 10 bases, with 18 bases between the two germline ends. CDR3 coding DNA: TGTGCCAGCAGTCGCGCGGGTCCCCGTAGCGAGCAGTTCTTC. This codes for CASSRAGPRSEQFF.

A word on this clonotype: One end of the junction varies from germline; a read error may be responsible. The J gene is TRBJ2-2, the V gene TRBV4-2; 8 bases are a match to TRBD1. In germline, CDR1 is LGHNA, CDR2 YNFKEQ. This CDR3 is 15 amino acids long. The CDR3: CASNQRSGGAGELFF. The CDR3 DNA reads as TGTGCCAGCAACCAACGCTCAGGGGGCGCCGGGGAGCTGTTTTTT.

V gene TRBV20-1 combines with J gene TRBJ2-1, with 13 positions matching TRBD2. Per the germline V gene, CDR1 is DFQATT and CDR2 is SNEGSKA (reference sequence). V trimming: 6 bases; J trimming: 8 bases; junction bases outside the gene matches: 10. The CDR3 spans 15 residues. CDR3 in DNA: TGCAGTGCACGAGGGGGGACTAGCGGGGTTCATGAGCAGTTCTTC. Translation gives CSARGGTSGVHEQFF.

A single count supports this clonotype. Its ends do not fully match the called genes, so a read error is possible. The V and J genes are TRBV6-5 and TRBJ2-7, with 7 bases fitting TRBD2. The J call may be mistaken, given a closer DNA end match to TRBJ2-5. The germline gives CDR1 MNHEY, CDR2 SVGAGI. The CDR3 is made up of 15 amino acids. Here the CDR3 reads CARSYSTSRGETQYF. The CDR3 bases are TGTGCCCGCAGTTACTCGACTAGCCGGGGTGAGACCCAGTACTTC.

The rearrangement links TRBV20-1 to TRBJ2-1; D gene uncertain. This CDR3 contains 13 residues. The ends were cut back, 0 bases at V and 7 bases at J, with 10 bases in the middle. CDR1 is DFQATT and CDR2 is SNEGSKA in the germline V gene (reference sequence). The CDR3, as DNA: TGCAGTGCTAGAGATCGGCCGCAAAATGAGCAGTTCTTC. Amino acid sequence: CSARDRPQNEQFF.

This clonotype has at least ten counts. The chain links TRBV29-1 to TRBJ2-1, with D perhaps TRBD2 (6 bases). Germline CDR1 is SQVTM and CDR2 is ANQGSEA. CDR3 length: 13 amino acids. Trimming shortened V by 6 bases and J by 4 bases, and 13 bases separated the two germline ends. The DNA for the CDR3 is TGCAGCGTCTACATGGGGGGATACAATGAGCAGTTCTTC. Its translation: CSVYMGGYNEQFF.

This clonotype was found a few times. This chain links TRBV11-1 with TRBJ2-2; D could derive from TRBD1 or TRBD2 (5 bases each). The CDR3 covers 14 residues. Trimming shortened V by 5 bases and J by 5 bases, and 12 bases separated the two germline ends. CDR1 SGHAT and CDR2 FQDESV come from the germline V gene (reference sequence). As DNA, the CDR3 is TGTGCCAGCAGCGGGACCCCGCGGACCGGGGAGCTGTTTTTT. It encodes CASSGTPRTGELFF.

The chain recombines TRBV5-6 with TRBJ1-1, with unresolved D. CDR3 length: 14 amino acids. With 5 bases removed from V and 2 bases from J, the gap between germline ends came to 13 bases. The V gene's germline CDR1 is SGHDT and CDR2 YYEEEE. The DNA for the CDR3 is TGTGCCAGCAGACCCTCAGGCCCCAACACTGAAGCTTTCTTT. It codes for CASRPSGPNTEAFF.

This clonotype was observed a few times. V is TRBV2 and J is TRBJ2-1; TRBD2 agrees at 14 bases. Trimming removed 6 bases from V and 6 bases from J; junction bases left unmatched: 7. The CDR3 loop spans 16 amino acids. CDR1 and CDR2 from the germline V gene are SNHLY and FYNNEI. The CDR3 DNA sequence: TGTGCCAGCAGAATCGGACTAGCGGGGGGTCTCAATGAGCAGTTCTTC. Amino acid sequence: CASRIGLAGGLNEQFF.

This clonotype has ten or more counts. The rearrangement uses TRBV20-1 and TRBJ1-6; no definite D call. Germline-derived CDR1 and CDR2 are DFQATT and SNEGSKA (reference sequence). The CDR3 consists of 15 residues. V lost 6 bases to trimming and J lost 4 bases, with 16 bases between them. Here the CDR3 reads CSARLDLLYNSPLHF. The CDR3, as DNA: TGCAGTGCCAGGTTGGATCTCCTTTATAATTCACCCCTCCACTTT.

As concerns this clonotype: This clone may be a read error of a much larger clone one base away. The chain has TRBV20-1 and TRBJ2-1; weak D call: TRBD2 (7 bases). Germline CDR1 reads DFQATT; CDR2 reads SNEGSKA (reference sequence). CDR3 size: 12 residues. CDR3 sequence reads: CSVGGPNNGQFF. DNA of the CDR3: TGCAGTGTGGGGGGGCCAAACAATGGGCAGTTCTTC.

J is TRBJ2-7 and V is TRBV28, with D hard to call. Trimming pared 6 bases from V and 7 bases from J, leaving 13 bases between. The germline V gene encodes CDR1 MDHEN and CDR2 SYDVKM. This CDR3 is 12 amino acids long. The CDR3, as DNA: TGTGCCAGCAGAGACGGATTTCGGGAGCAGTACTTC. Amino acids: CASRDGFREQYF.

The rearrangement joins TRBV24-1 to TRBJ2-1; 9 bases line up with TRBD1. Per germline, CDR1 KGHDR and CDR2 SFDVKD. With 0 bases clipped from V and 10 bases from J, the junction kept 6 bases outside the gene matches. The CDR3 extends over 15 amino acids. The CDR3 nucleotides read TGTGCCACCAGTGATTTGCCGGACAGGGGCAAGGAGCAGTTCTTC. Translating it yields CATSDLPDRGKEQFF.

A word on this clonotype: Just one base apart from a much larger clone, this may be a read error. This chain connects TRBV4-1 to TRBJ2-5; D gene unclear. The CDR3 has 14 residues. Germline assignment: CDR1 MGHRA and CDR2 YSYEKL. V lost 1 base and J 4 bases, leaving 10 bases between the germline ends. In DNA form, the CDR3 reads TGCGCCAGCAGCCAAGTACAAATCCGAGAGACCCAGTACTTC. Protein product: CASSQVQIRETQYF.

This clonotype has more than one count but fewer than ten. The gene calls are TRBV7-9 and TRBJ2-3, with D tentatively TRBD1 or TRBD2 (6 bases each). With 4 bases removed from V and 5 bases from J, the gap between germline ends came to 13 bases. The CDR3 is 14 amino acids. The germline gives CDR1 SEHNR, CDR2 FQNEAQ (reference sequence). This CDR3 reads CASSSMEGGDTQYF. For the CDR3, the DNA is TGTGCCAGCAGCTCCATGGAGGGGGGAGATACGCAGTATTTT.